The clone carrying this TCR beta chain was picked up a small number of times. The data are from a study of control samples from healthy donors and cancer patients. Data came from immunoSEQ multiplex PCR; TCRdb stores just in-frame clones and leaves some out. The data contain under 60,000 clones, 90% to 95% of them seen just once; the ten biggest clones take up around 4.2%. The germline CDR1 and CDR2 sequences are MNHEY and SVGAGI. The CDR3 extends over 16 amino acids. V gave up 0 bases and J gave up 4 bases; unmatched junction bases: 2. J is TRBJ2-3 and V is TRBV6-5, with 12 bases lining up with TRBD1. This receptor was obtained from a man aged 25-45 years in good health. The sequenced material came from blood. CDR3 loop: CASSYSGTGGPDTQYF. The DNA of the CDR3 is TGTGCCAGCAGTTACTCTGGGACAGGGGGCCCAGATACGCAGTATTTT.